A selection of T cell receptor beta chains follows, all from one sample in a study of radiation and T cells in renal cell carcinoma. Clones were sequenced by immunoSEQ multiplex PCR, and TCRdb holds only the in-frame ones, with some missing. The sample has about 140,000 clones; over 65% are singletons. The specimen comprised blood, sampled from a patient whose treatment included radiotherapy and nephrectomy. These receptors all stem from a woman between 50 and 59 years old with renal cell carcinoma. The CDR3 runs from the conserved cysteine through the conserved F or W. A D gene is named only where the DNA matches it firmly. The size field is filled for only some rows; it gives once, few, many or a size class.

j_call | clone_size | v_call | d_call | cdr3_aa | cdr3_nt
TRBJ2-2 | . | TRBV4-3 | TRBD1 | CASSQPTGVTGELFF | TGCGCCAGCAGCCAACCGACAGGGGTCACCGGGGAGCTGTTTTTT
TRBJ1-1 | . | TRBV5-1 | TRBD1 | CASSLARRQGVTEAFF | TGCGCCAGCAGCTTGGCCAGGAGACAGGGCGTCACTGAAGCTTTCTTT
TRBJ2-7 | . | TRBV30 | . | CAWSPSLSAGWGIEQYF | TGTGCCTGGAGTCCATCCCTTAGTGCAGGGTGGGGTATCGAGCAGTACTTC
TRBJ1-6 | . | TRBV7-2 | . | CASSLDLNSPLHF | TGTGCCAGCAGCTTAGACCTTAATTCACCCCTCCACTTT
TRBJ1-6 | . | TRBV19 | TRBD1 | CASSIQGGGSPLHF | TGTGCCAGTAGTATACAGGGAGGGGGCTCACCCCTCCACTTT
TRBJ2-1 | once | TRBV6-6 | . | CASSYRSSYNEQFF | TGTGCCAGCAGTTACCGGAGCTCCTACAATGAGCAGTTCTTC
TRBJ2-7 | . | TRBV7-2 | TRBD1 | CASSPLSGQGILYF | TGTGCCAGCAGCCCCCTCTCGGGACAGGGGATTCTTTATTTC
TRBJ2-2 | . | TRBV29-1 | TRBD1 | CSVAGFTGTDDANTGELFF | TGCAGCGTCGCCGGATTTACCGGGACAGACGACGCGAACACCGGGGAGCTGTTTTTT
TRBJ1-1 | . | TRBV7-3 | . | CASSPGGGSTEAFF | TGTGCCAGCAGCCCCGGGGGCGGGTCCACTGAAGCTTTCTTT
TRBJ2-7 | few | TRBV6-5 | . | CATSESGSYEQYF | TGTGCCACCTCGGAATCCGGCTCCTACGAGCAGTACTTC
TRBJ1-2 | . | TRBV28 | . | CASSLRPGGNGYTF | TGTGCCAGCAGTTTAAGGCCAGGAGGTAATGGCTACACCTTC
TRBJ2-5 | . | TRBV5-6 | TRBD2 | CASSSIGLGLAGFKTQYF | TGTGCCAGCAGTTCGATCGGGCTGGGCCTAGCGGGATTCAAGACCCAGTACTTC
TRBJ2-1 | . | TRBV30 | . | CAWSGPNENEQFF | TGTGCCTGGAGTGGCCCCAATGAAAATGAGCAGTTCTTC
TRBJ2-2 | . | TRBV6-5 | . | CASSPAETNTGELFF | TGTGCCAGCAGTCCAGCGGAAACGAACACCGGGGAGCTGTTTTTT
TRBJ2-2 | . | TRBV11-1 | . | CASSSIAYDLTGELFF | TGTGCCAGCAGCTCGATTGCTTACGATTTAACCGGGGAGCTGTTTTTT
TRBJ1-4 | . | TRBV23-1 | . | CASSPKGSNKSGATNEKLFF | TGCGCCAGCAGTCCTAAGGGCAGTAATAAGTCAGGAGCAACTAATGAAAAACTGTTTTTT
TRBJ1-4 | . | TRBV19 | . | CASNLEGGGEKLFF | TGTGCCAGTAATCTTGAGGGTGGAGGGGAAAAACTGTTTTTT
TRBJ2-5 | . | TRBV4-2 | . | CASSQAGGFETQYF | TGTGCCAGCAGCCAAGCTGGAGGGTTCGAGACCCAGTACTTC
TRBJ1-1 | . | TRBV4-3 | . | CASSQELRAEAFF | TGCGCCAGCAGCCAAGAGCTGAGGGCTGAAGCTTTCTTT
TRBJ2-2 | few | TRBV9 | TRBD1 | CASSVVGDSGELFF | TGTGCCAGCAGCGTAGTTGGGGACAGCGGGGAGCTGTTTTTT
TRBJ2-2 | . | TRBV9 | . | CASSAASNSPGELFF | TGTGCCAGCAGCGCCGCCTCAAATTCTCCCGGGGAGCTGTTTTTT
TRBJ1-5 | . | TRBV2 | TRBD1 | CASSIGQGLSQHF | TGTGCCAGCAGTATAGGACAGGGATTGTCCCAGCATTTT
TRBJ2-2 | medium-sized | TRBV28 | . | CASSRKPNLNTGELFF | TGTGCCAGCAGTCGAAAACCTAATTTGAACACCGGGGAGCTGTTTTTT
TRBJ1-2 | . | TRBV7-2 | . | CASSSDHYGYTF | TGTGCCAGCAGCTCGGACCACTATGGCTACACCTTC
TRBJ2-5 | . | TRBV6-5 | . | CASSVTGRETQYF | TGTGCCAGCAGTGTGACTGGCAGAGAGACCCAGTACTTC
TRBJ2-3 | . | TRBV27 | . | CASSYPGKGTQYF | TGTGCCAGCAGTTACCCGGGAAAGGGTACGCAGTATTTT
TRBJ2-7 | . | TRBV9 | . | CASSVRTETYEQYF | TGTGCCAGCAGCGTCAGGACTGAGACCTACGAGCAGTACTTC
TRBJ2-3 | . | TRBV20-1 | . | CSALTVHTQYF | TGCAGTGCCCTCACAGTCCATACGCAGTATTTT
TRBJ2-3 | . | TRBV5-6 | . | CASSLVVTGLGTDTQYF | TGTGCCAGCAGCTTGGTGGTGACGGGACTGGGCACAGATACGCAGTATTTT
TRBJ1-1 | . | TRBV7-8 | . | CASSLVRRAEAFF | TGTGCCAGCAGCTTAGTTAGGAGGGCTGAAGCTTTCTTT
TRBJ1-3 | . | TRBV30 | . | CAWIKTGNTIYF | TGTGCCTGGATAAAAACTGGAAACACCATATATTTT
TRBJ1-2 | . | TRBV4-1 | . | CASSQGTRGINGYTF | TGCGCCAGCAGCCAAGGAACCAGGGGAATCAACGGCTACACCTTC
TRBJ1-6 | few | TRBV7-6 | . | CASSLGREYNSPLHF | TGTGCCAGCAGCTTAGGCCGGGAGTATAATTCACCCCTCCACTTT
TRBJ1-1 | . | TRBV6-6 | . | CASSYSAASSEAFF | TGTGCCAGCAGTTACTCGGCAGCCTCGAGTGAAGCTTTCTTT
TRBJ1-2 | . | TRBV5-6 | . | CASSLEGGMYGYTF | TGTGCCAGCAGCTTGGAGGGCGGGATGTATGGCTACACCTTC
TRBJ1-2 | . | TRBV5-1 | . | CASSSRDARNYGYTF | TGCGCCAGCAGCTCCCGGGACGCACGTAACTATGGCTACACCTTC
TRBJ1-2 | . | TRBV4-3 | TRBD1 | CASSQDWAGGYGYTF | TGCGCCAGCAGCCAAGATTGGGCAGGGGGGTATGGCTACACCTTC
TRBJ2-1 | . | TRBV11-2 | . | CASSLTHPRGNEQFF | TGTGCCAGCAGCTTAACACATCCACGGGGCAATGAGCAGTTCTTC
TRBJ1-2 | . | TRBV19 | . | CASSIVGPRSGYTF | TGTGCCAGTAGTATAGTAGGGCCCAGGTCTGGCTACACCTTC
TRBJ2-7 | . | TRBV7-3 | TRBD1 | CASSSRQGEQYF | TGTGCCAGCAGCTCCCGACAGGGCGAGCAGTACTTC
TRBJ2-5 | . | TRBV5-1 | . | CASSLRQDQETQYF | TGCGCCAGCAGCCTCCGACAGGACCAAGAGACCCAGTACTTC
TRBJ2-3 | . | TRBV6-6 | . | CASSGADTQYF | TGTGCCAGCAGTGGGGCGGATACGCAGTATTTT
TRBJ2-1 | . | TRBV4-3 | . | CASSRDLPSYNEQFF | TGCGCCAGCAGCAGGGACCTCCCCTCCTACAATGAGCAGTTCTTC
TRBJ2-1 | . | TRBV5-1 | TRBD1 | CASSPSPAGTGVNEQFF | TGCGCCAGCAGCCCCTCCCCGGCCGGGACAGGGGTCAATGAGCAGTTCTTC
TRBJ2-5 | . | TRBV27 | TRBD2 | CASSLSAGVLQETQYF | TGTGCCAGCAGTTTATCCGCGGGGGTCCTTCAAGAGACCCAGTACTTC
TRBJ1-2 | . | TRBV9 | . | CASSVGPSPQSYGYTF | TGTGCCAGCAGCGTAGGCCCTTCGCCTCAGTCCTATGGCTACACCTTC
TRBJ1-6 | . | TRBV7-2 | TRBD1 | CASSLAARGNSPLHF | TGTGCCAGCAGCTTAGCCGCCAGGGGGAATTCACCCCTCCACTTT